This TCR beta chain was captured in a study of glioma-infiltrating T cells after dendritic cell vaccination. The V end lost 2 bases, the J end lost 6 bases, and 13 bases lay between the germline ends. From germline, CDR1 is MNHNS and CDR2 SASEGT. The CDR3 covers 14 residues. Generated by immunoSEQ multiplex PCR, the TCRdb table keeps only in-frame clones and is missing some. The sample shows tens of thousands of clones, approximately 80% of them seen only once. This TCR was recovered from a human donor with glioblastoma. The sample consisted of blood, taken before dendritic cell vaccination. This chain links TRBV6-1 with TRBJ1-2; TRBD1 might be the D (5 bases). This chain's CDR3 is CASSERQGLDGYTF. CDR3 DNA: TGTGCCAGCAGTGAACGGCAGGGACTGGATGGCTACACCTTC.